These 20 T cell receptor beta chains were all obtained from the same sample, sequenced in a study of cytomegalovirus exposure and HLA in healthy donors. The PCR employed 60 Vbeta primers together with 13 Jbeta primers. TCRdb keeps only in-frame clones here, not all; method: immunoSEQ multiplex PCR. The sample lists under 140,000 clones, approximately 79% occurring once. Source material: PBMCs. The receptors stem from a man aged 25-40 years in good health and CMV-seropositive.

V usage is TRBV23-1 and J usage is TRBJ1-1; no clear D gene. TRBV23-1 is designated an ORF whose function remains uncertain. This CDR3 is 15 amino acids long. Trimming took off 4 bases at V and 0 bases at J, with 12 bases between the two ends. CDR3 DNA: TGCGCCAGCAGTCGAAGGAGGCTAATGAACACTGAAGCTTTCTTT. Protein product: CASSRRRLMNTEAFF.

This clone showed up many times. V gene TRBV5-1 combines with J gene TRBJ2-7; a weak D match, TRBD2 (7 bases). V was shortened by 10 bases and J by 2 bases, with 10 bases between the two germline ends. This CDR3 is built from 11 residues. Germline-derived CDR1 and CDR2 are SGHRS and YFSETQ. The CDR3 region is CAGRDTYEQYF. The CDR3 nucleotides read TGCGCCGGGAGGGACACCTACGAGCAGTACTTC.

The chain uses TRBV29-1 and TRBJ1-2; a weak D match, TRBD1 (6 bases). V was cut by 7 bases and J by 5 bases, with 17 bases left in between. The length of the CDR3 is 13 residues. Germline assignment: CDR1 SQVTM and CDR2 ANQGSEA. CDR3 sequence (DNA): TGCAGCGCCGAGGGGGTCGGACAATATGGCTACACCTTC. Amino acid sequence: CSAEGVGQYGYTF.

This clone was observed a handful of times. The chain links TRBV5-6 to TRBJ2-7; TRBD2 might be the D (5 bases). The ends were cut back, 4 bases at V and 1 base at J, with 18 bases in the middle. This CDR3 has 16 amino acids. CDR1 and CDR2 (germline): SGHDT, YYEEEE. CDR3 protein: CASSHQTGNPSYEQYF. The CDR3 region has the DNA TGTGCCAGCAGCCATCAAACCGGGAACCCTTCCTACGAGCAGTACTTC. The full variable domain, its missing parts supplied by reference TRBV5-6 and TRBJ2-7, is DAGVTQSPTHLIKTRGQQVTLRCSPKSGHDTVSWYQQALGQGPQFIFQYYEEEERQRGNFPDRFSGHQFPNYSSELNVNALLLGDSALYLCASSHQTGNPSYEQYFGPGTRLTVT.

This chain uses TRBV7-9 with TRBJ1-6, with D perhaps TRBD1 (5 bases). The CDR3 is 15 residues long. V lost 2 bases, J lost 9 bases, and 14 bases lay in between. From germline, CDR1 is SEHNR and CDR2 FQNEAQ (reference sequence). CDR3 amino acids: CASSLITGGGSPLHF. The CDR3 DNA follows: TGTGCCAGCAGCTTAATCACAGGCGGGGGTTCACCCCTCCACTTT.

This clone was recorded a few times. The chain uses TRBV10-3 and TRBJ1-5; 7 bases align to TRBD1. The trim removed 7 bases at V and 7 bases at J, leaving 10 bases unmatched. Germline loops: CDR1 ENHRY, CDR2 SYGVKD. The length of the CDR3 is 14 residues. CDR3 amino acids: CAITKDRKDQPQHF. CDR3 sequence (DNA): TGTGCCATCACCAAGGACAGGAAGGACCAGCCCCAGCATTTT.

The chain recombines TRBV7-3 with TRBJ2-4, with TRBD2 as a possible D gene (5 bases). V was clipped by 3 bases and J by 1 base, with 16 bases between them. From germline, CDR1 is SGHTA and CDR2 FQGTGA. The CDR3 contains 17 residues. This CDR3 reads CASSLIGGGMAKNIQYF. In nucleotides, the CDR3 is TGTGCCAGCAGCTTGATCGGAGGTGGGATGGCCAAAAACATTCAGTACTTC. Full variable domain (missing parts from reference TRBV7-3 and TRBJ2-4): GAGVSQTPSNKVTEKGKYVELRCDPISGHTALYWYRQSLGQGPEFLIYFQGTGAADDSGLPNDRFFAVRPEGSVSTLKIQRTERGDSAVYLCASSLIGGGMAKNIQYFGAGTRLSVL.

The rearrangement uses TRBV5-5 and TRBJ1-1; TRBD1 matches at 7 bases. V lost 0 bases to trimming and J lost 5 bases; unmatched junction nucleotides: 7. CDR3 length: 15 amino acids. The germline gives CDR1 SGHKS, CDR2 YYEKEE (reference sequence). The CDR3 coding sequence is TGTGCCAGCAGCTTGGTGGTAGGGGGCTGGACTGAAGCTTTCTTT. Translating it yields CASSLVVGGWTEAFF.

The CDR3 DNA reads as TGTGCCAGCAGTCGTCCCGTAGGGGAAACGCAAGAGACCCAGTACTTC. As protein: CASSRPVGETQETQYF. The chain has TRBV25-1 and TRBJ2-5, with D possibly being TRBD1 (5 bases). CDR1 is MGHDK, CDR2 SYGVNS, per germline. V dropped 5 bases and J dropped 2 bases, with 18 bases sitting between them. The length of the CDR3 is 16 residues.

J is TRBJ2-1 and V is TRBV6-4; a weak D match, TRBD1 (5 bases). Trimming took off 0 bases at V and 6 bases at J, with 15 bases between the two ends. CDR1 is MRHNA, CDR2 SNTAGT, per germline. The CDR3 is 16 residues long. The CDR3 spells CASSDSSLSDSNEQFF. The CDR3 nucleotides read TGTGCCAGCAGTGACTCGAGTCTATCCGACAGCAATGAGCAGTTCTTC.

The chain recombines TRBV5-3 with TRBJ1-5; D remains ambiguous. TRBV5-3 is sorted into the ORF group, with uncertain function. This CDR3 is built from 13 residues. Trimming stripped 0 bases from V and 4 bases from J, with 5 bases between. DNA for the CDR3: TGTGCCAGAAGCTTGGGAGGGAATCAGCCCCAGCATTTT. This codes for CARSLGGNQPQHF.

This sequence joins TRBV7-8 and TRBJ2-7; 10 bases match TRBD2. CDR1 SGHVS and CDR2 FQNEAQ come from the germline V gene. V gave up 5 bases and J gave up 2 bases; unmatched junction bases: 6. CDR3 length: 15 residues. CDR3 bases: TGTGCCAGCAGCCAATGGACTAGCGGAACCTACGAGCAGTACTTC. Protein product: CASSQWTSGTYEQYF.

V and J are TRBV6-5 and TRBJ2-7; a weak D match, TRBD1 (5 bases). The V and J ends lost 3 bases and 3 bases respectively, with 18 bases between them. The CDR3 has 16 amino acids. From germline, CDR1 is MNHEY and CDR2 SVGAGI. Here the CDR3 reads CASSYVQGNYYYEQYF. The CDR3 DNA is TGTGCCAGCAGTTATGTGCAGGGAAATTATTACTACGAGCAGTACTTC.

The genes are TRBV30 and TRBJ1-5; D is perhaps TRBD1 (5 bases). The CDR3 runs to 17 residues. V lost 0 bases, J lost 3 bases, and 18 bases lay in between. CDR1 GTSNPN and CDR2 SVGIG come from the germline V gene (reference sequence). DNA of the CDR3: TGTGCCTGGAGTGTAGAGGTCGGGCCAGGGTCCAATCAGCCCCAGCATTTT. Protein: CAWSVEVGPGSNQPQHF.

The chain couples TRBV7-9 to TRBJ1-1; TRBD1 aligns across 8 bases. CDR1 and CDR2 (germline): SEHNR, FQNEAQ (reference sequence). The length of the CDR3 is 14 residues. Trimming took 1 base from V and 10 from J; bases not matched to a gene: 8. CDR3 region: CASSLGGQGMGAFF. The CDR3 DNA sequence: TGTGCCAGCAGCTTAGGAGGACAGGGAATGGGAGCTTTCTTT.

The V and J genes are TRBV9 and TRBJ1-2; 11 positions match TRBD1. Per germline, CDR1 SGDLS and CDR2 YYNGEE. The CDR3 loop spans 16 amino acids. J lost 8 bases, V lost 1 base, and 10 bases had no gene match. Here the CDR3 DNA reads TGTGCCAGCAGCGTAATCCGGGACAGGGGGAAAGGGGGCTACACCTTC. It translates to CASSVIRDRGKGGYTF.

This clone was detected only a few times. The chain couples TRBV6-4 to TRBJ1-1; TRBD1 matches at 11 bases. V dropped 4 bases and J dropped 0; count of bases not matched to a gene: 4. This CDR3 is 16 amino acids long. Looked up from germline, CDR1 is MRHNA and CDR2 is SNTAGT. The CDR3: CASSVRGQGVNTEAFF. Written as DNA, the CDR3 is TGTGCCAGCAGTGTGAGGGGACAGGGGGTGAACACTGAAGCTTTCTTT.

The rearrangement uses TRBV28 and TRBJ1-2; 7 nucleotides match TRBD1. With V trimmed by 7 bases and J by 5 bases, 10 bases remained unmatched. Per the germline V gene, CDR1 is MDHEN and CDR2 is SYDVKM. The CDR3 has 14 amino acids. The CDR3 loop is CASTLGQEAYGYTF. CDR3 in DNA: TGTGCCAGCACCCTAGGACAGGAAGCTTATGGCTACACCTTC.

The chain has TRBV30 and TRBJ1-5, with D tentatively TRBD1 (6 bases). Trimming took off 6 bases at V and 2 bases at J, with 17 bases between the two ends. This CDR3 region has 15 residues. Germline CDR1 GTSNPN, CDR2 SVGIG (reference sequence). CDR3 in amino acids: CACGAGVDGNQPQHF. DNA for the CDR3: TGTGCCTGTGGGGCAGGGGTAGACGGCAATCAGCCCCAGCATTTT.

The chain carries TRBV19 and TRBJ1-2; D unresolved. The CDR3 is made up of 12 amino acids. The V gene lost 4 bases and the J gene lost 8 bases, with 11 bases spanning the gap. Per germline, CDR1 LNHDA and CDR2 SQIVND (reference sequence). CDR3 loop: CASSKGGWGYTF. The CDR3 DNA reads as TGTGCCAGTAGTAAAGGAGGGTGGGGCTACACCTTC. Variable domain in full (rest from reference TRBV19 and TRBJ1-2): DGGITQSPKYLFRKEGQNVTLSCEQNLNHDAMYWYRQDPGQGLRLIYYSQIVNDFQKGDIAEGYSVSREKKESFPLTVTSAQKNPTAFYLCASSKGGWGYTFGSGTRLTVV.